This paragraph reports one T cell receptor (beta chain). These data originate in a study of blood T cell repertoires in COVID-19. The repertoire was sequenced with immunoSEQ multiplex PCR; TCRdb's copy has only in-frame clones and lacks some. The sample contains some 150,000 clones, around 90% of which appear only once. J lost 4 bases, V lost 8 bases, and 13 bases had no gene match. Germline V CDR1 and CDR2: LNHDA, SQIVND (reference sequence). This CDR3 region has 15 residues. The rearrangement uses TRBV19 and TRBJ1-2; 7 bases map to TRBD1. Specimen: peripheral blood. The clonotype originates from a woman between 55 and 75 years old with active or convalescent COVID-19. Here the CDR3 reads CASAQPGQTLYGYTF. The CDR3 nucleotides read TGTGCCAGTGCTCAGCCGGGACAGACACTCTATGGCTACACCTTC.